The clone carrying this T cell receptor (beta chain) was seen repeatedly, ten times or more. Antigen unknown. TCRdb reprocessed the 5' RACE reads via MiXCR and lists one record per CDR3 protein. Counted here are almost 250,000 distinct CDR3 sequences, approximately 15% occurring once; the ten biggest clones make up approximately 2.1%. This entry comes from a study of T-cell memory formation after mild COVID-19. Overall study results and limits: The finding that pre-infection memory included some responding clones suggested that cross-reactive memory joined. Chiefly within CM and EM were the contracting CD4+ clones; CD8+ ones were within EMRA.

The CDR3 loop spans 13 amino acids. The V and J ends lost 5 bases and 4 bases respectively, with 11 bases between them. Germline V gives CDR1 LNHDA, CDR2 SQIVND (reference sequence). The sequence came from an adult woman who had mild COVID-19 (a few samples of this study predate the infection). Cell type and time point are not known. What was sequenced was PBMCs or a T cell subset sorted from them (not recorded which). V and J are TRBV19 and TRBJ1-1; D unresolved. CDR3: CASSPTLATEAFF. The CDR3 nucleotides read TGTGCCAGTAGTCCCACATTGGCCACTGAAGCTTTCTTT.